The entry that follows covers one T cell receptor beta chain sequence. The data derive from a study of blood T cell repertoires in COVID-19. Study at large: COVID-19 samples from acute and convalescent phases originated in the United States, Italy and Spain. Nucleic acid was either cDNA or gDNA, and it came from T cells, B-cell-depleted T cells, or PBMCs.

Generated by immunoSEQ multiplex PCR, the TCRdb table keeps only in-frame clones and is missing some. The sample consists of fewer than 350,000 clones, approximately 90% of them appearing once. The specimen was PBMCs or T cells enriched from blood (not recorded which). The receptor's source is a middle-aged woman with acute COVID-19.

The DNA of the CDR3 is TGTGCCAGTAGTATTGGTAGCGAGTACGAGCAGTACTTC. Its translation: CASSIGSEYEQYF. The chain couples TRBV19 to TRBJ2-7; TRBD2 might be the D (5 bases). Trimming removed 3 bases from V and 4 bases from J, with 10 bases in between. CDR1 and CDR2 (germline): LNHDA, SQIVND (reference sequence). CDR3 length equals 13 residues.